The 14 T cell receptor beta chains presented below share a single source sample, sequenced in a study of cytomegalovirus exposure and HLA in healthy donors. Use of 60 Vbeta and 13 Jbeta primers characterized the PCR. Method: immunoSEQ multiplex PCR; TCRdb's copy keeps in-frame clones and lacks some. The data contain about 140,000 clones, 68% of them singletons. Sequencing input: PBMCs. These receptors were collected from a man aged 30 to 45 in good health and CMV-seropositive.

The J gene is TRBJ1-1, the V gene TRBV6-1; 8 bases are a match to TRBD1. Germline-derived CDR1 and CDR2 are MNHNS and SASEGT. This CDR3 is 15 amino acids long. Losses at the gene ends were 5 bases for V and 5 bases for J; bases not matched to a gene: 10. The DNA of the CDR3 is TGTGCCAGCAGTCGGGGGGACAGGCGTGAAACTGAAGCTTTCTTT. Its protein is CASSRGDRRETEAFF.

This clone was recorded once. The V call is TRBV10-3, the J call TRBJ2-2; 11 bases line up with TRBD2. The germline CDR1 and CDR2 sequences are ENHRY and SYGVKD. Unmatched junction bases numbered 7, after V lost 6 bases and J lost 4 bases. There are 16 residues in the CDR3. CDR3 in amino acids: CAIRTLAGEVTGELFF. CDR3 sequence (DNA): TGTGCCATCAGAACACTAGCGGGAGAAGTCACCGGGGAGCTGTTTTTT.

This clone was observed a few times. The genes are TRBV5-5 and TRBJ2-5; 12 nucleotides line up with TRBD2. CDR1 SGHKS and CDR2 YYEKEE come from the germline V gene (reference sequence). The CDR3 sequence is 18 residues long. The J segment lost 2 bases and the V segment lost 1 base, leaving 9 bases of the junction unmatched. The CDR3: CASSLMTSGSPSQETQYF. CDR3 DNA sequence: TGTGCCAGCAGCTTGATGACTAGCGGGAGTCCCTCTCAAGAGACCCAGTACTTC.

CDR3 in DNA: TGTGCCAGCAGCCTCAGCGGGGCGACCCAAGAGACCCAGTACTTC. It translates to CASSLSGATQETQYF. The rearrangement joins TRBV7-9 to TRBJ2-5; 7 nucleotides align to TRBD2. This CDR3 comprises 15 residues. Germline loops: CDR1 SEHNR, CDR2 FQNEAQ (reference sequence). The ends lost 5 bases at V and 1 base at J; junction bases unmatched: 7.

The chain carries TRBV10-3 and TRBJ2-3; weak D call: TRBD1 (6 bases). The length of the CDR3 is 14 residues. The germline V and J ends were trimmed by 8 bases and 6 bases, with 18 bases remaining between them. Germline V gene lookup returns CDR1 ENHRY and CDR2 SYGVKD. CDR3: CAISGQLESDTQYF. The CDR3 nucleotides are TGTGCCATCTCAGGACAGCTCGAGTCGGATACGCAGTATTTT.

This clone was seen a few times. The rearrangement links TRBV2 to TRBJ1-5; 8 nucleotides agree with TRBD1. CDR3 size: 15 residues. Germline V gives CDR1 SNHLY, CDR2 FYNNEI. V shed 5 bases and J 5 bases; nucleotides not matched to a gene: 8. CDR3 in DNA: TGTGCCAGCAGTTCTAATACAGGGGGGTATCAGCCCCAGCATTTT. Encoded protein: CASSSNTGGYQPQHF.

This clone showed up just a few times. The chain has TRBV2 and TRBJ2-1; D is perhaps TRBD1 (6 bases). CDR1 and CDR2 from the germline V gene are SNHLY and FYNNEI. With 8 bases removed from V and 8 bases from J, the gap between germline ends came to 10 bases. The CDR3 runs to 11 residues. In nucleotides, the CDR3 is TGTGCCAGCCTGGCAGGGGATGAGCAGTTCTTC. It codes for CASLAGDEQFF.

The chain has TRBV28 and TRBJ2-3, with D unresolved. The CDR3 runs to 12 residues. In germline, CDR1 is MDHEN, CDR2 SYDVKM. Trimming pared 5 bases from V and 5 bases from J, leaving 8 bases between. CDR3 nucleotide sequence: TGTGCCAGCAGTACGGTCCAAGATACGCAGTATTTT. This codes for CASSTVQDTQYF. Filled out from reference TRBV28 and TRBJ2-3, the complete variable domain reads DVKVTQSSRYLVKRTGEKVFLECVQDMDHENMFWYRQDPGLGLRLIYFSYDVKMKEKGDIPEGYSVSREKKERFSLILESASTNQTSMYLCASSTVQDTQYFGPGTRLTVL.

The gene calls are TRBV19 and TRBJ1-2; D gene ambiguous. Trimming removed 1 base at V and 7 bases at J, with 7 bases between. The CDR3 has 12 residues. CDR1 is LNHDA, CDR2 SQIVND, per germline (reference sequence). This chain's CDR3 is CASSIVPVGYTF. CDR3 nucleotide sequence: TGTGCCAGTAGTATAGTCCCTGTTGGCTACACCTTC.

V usage is TRBV5-1 and J usage is TRBJ1-6, with a tentative D call TRBD1 (6 bases). The V end lost 4 bases, the J end lost 13 bases, and 21 bases lay between the germline ends. CDR3 length: 15 amino acids. From germline, CDR1 is SGHRS and CDR2 YFSETQ. CDR3 sequence reads: CASSPVGDTASPLHF. The CDR3 coding sequence is TGCGCCAGCAGCCCGGTGGGGGACACCGCATCCCCCCTCCACTTT.

The rearrangement joins TRBV28 to TRBJ2-7, with 11 bases fitting TRBD1. CDR3 length equals 15 residues. J gave up 3 bases and V 4 bases, and 5 bases lay outside the gene matches. Germline CDR1 is MDHEN and CDR2 is SYDVKM. CDR3 nucleotides: TGTGCCAGCAGTTCCCCCGGGACAGGGGGCTACGAGCAGTACTTC. This gives the protein CASSSPGTGGYEQYF. Using reference TRBV28 and TRBJ2-7 for the parts outside the CDR3, the full variable domain is DVKVTQSSRYLVKRTGEKVFLECVQDMDHENMFWYRQDPGLGLRLIYFSYDVKMKEKGDIPEGYSVSREKKERFSLILESASTNQTSMYLCASSSPGTGGYEQYFGPGTRLTVT.

The gene calls are TRBV10-3 and TRBJ2-7; 8 nucleotides match TRBD1. The ends lost 1 base at V and 2 bases at J; junction bases unmatched: 4. From germline, CDR1 is ENHRY and CDR2 SYGVKD. This CDR3 is 15 amino acids long. CDR3 sequence: CAISELDREPYEQYF. The DNA of the CDR3 is TGTGCCATCAGTGAGTTGGACAGGGAACCCTACGAGCAGTACTTC.

The CDR3 DNA is TGCAGCGTCTGCTACTTGGGCGACGAGCAGTACTTC. It codes for CSVCYLGDEQYF. This chain joins TRBV29-1 and TRBJ2-7; D is ambiguous. The germline CDR1 and CDR2 sequences are SQVTM and ANQGSEA. The V and J ends lost 6 bases and 5 bases respectively, with 14 bases between them. The CDR3 has 12 residues.

The chain recombines TRBV6-1 with TRBJ2-5; D is unresolved. Trimming pared 1 base from V and 2 bases from J, leaving 11 bases between. CDR3 length equals 15 residues. Germline assignment: CDR1 MNHNS and CDR2 SASEGT. As DNA, the CDR3 is TGTGCCAGCAGTGAAGTTCCAGGTCAGCAAGAGACCCAGTACTTC. This translates into CASSEVPGQQETQYF.